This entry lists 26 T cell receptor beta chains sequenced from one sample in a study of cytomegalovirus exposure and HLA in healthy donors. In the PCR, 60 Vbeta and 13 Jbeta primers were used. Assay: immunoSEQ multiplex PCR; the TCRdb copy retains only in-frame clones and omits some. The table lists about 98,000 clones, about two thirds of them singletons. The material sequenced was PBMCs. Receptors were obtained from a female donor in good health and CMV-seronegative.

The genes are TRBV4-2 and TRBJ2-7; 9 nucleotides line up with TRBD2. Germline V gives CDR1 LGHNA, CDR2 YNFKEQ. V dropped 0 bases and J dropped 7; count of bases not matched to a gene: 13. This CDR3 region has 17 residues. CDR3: CASSQEDGGRARGEQYF. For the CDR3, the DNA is TGTGCCAGCAGCCAAGAAGATGGCGGGAGGGCCAGGGGGGAGCAGTACTTC.

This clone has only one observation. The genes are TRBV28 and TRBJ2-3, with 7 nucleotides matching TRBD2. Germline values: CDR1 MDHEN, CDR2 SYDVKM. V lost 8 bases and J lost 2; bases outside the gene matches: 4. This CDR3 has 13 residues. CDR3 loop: CASGLVPTDTQYF. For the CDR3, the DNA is TGTGCCAGCGGACTAGTGCCCACAGATACGCAGTATTTT.

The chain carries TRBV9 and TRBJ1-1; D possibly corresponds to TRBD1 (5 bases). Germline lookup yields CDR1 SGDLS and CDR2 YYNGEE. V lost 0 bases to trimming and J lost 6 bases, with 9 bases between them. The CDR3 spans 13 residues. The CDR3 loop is CASSVVSGAEAFF. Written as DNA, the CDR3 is TGTGCCAGCAGCGTAGTCTCGGGGGCTGAAGCTTTCTTT.

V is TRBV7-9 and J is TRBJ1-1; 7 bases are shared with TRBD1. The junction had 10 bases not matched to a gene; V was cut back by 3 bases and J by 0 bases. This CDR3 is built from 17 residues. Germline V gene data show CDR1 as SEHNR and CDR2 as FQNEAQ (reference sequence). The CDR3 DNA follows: TGTGCCAGCAGCTTGACAGGGACCCCCTCAATGAACACTGAAGCTTTCTTT. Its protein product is CASSLTGTPSMNTEAFF.

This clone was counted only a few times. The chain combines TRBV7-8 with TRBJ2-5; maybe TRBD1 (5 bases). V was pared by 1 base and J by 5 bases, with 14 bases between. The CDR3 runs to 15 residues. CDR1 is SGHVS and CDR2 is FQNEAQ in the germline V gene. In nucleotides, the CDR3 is TGTGCCAGCAGCTTAGGGGCCGGGTCAGGGGAGACCCAGTACTTC. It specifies CASSLGAGSGETQYF. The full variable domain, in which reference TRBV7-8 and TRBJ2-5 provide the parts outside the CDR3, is GAGVSQSPRYKVAKRGQDVALRCDPISGHVSLFWYQQALGQGPEFLTYFQNEAQLDKSGLPSDRFFAERPEGSVSTLKIQRTQQEDSAVYLCASSLGAGSGETQYFGPGTRLLVL.

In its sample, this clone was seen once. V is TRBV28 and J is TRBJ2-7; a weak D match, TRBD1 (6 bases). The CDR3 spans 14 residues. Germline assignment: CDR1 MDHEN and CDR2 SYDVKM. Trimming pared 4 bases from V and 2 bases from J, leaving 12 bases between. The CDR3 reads CASSSGTPTYEQYF. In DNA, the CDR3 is TGTGCCAGCAGTTCCGGGACACCGACCTACGAGCAGTACTTC. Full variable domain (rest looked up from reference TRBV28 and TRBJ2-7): DVKVTQSSRYLVKRTGEKVFLECVQDMDHENMFWYRQDPGLGLRLIYFSYDVKMKEKGDIPEGYSVSREKKERFSLILESASTNQTSMYLCASSSGTPTYEQYFGPGTRLTVT.

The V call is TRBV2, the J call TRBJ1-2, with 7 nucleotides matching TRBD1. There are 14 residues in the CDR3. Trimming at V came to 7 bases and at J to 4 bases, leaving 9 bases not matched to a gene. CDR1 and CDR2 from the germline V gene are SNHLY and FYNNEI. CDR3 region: CASNRDSPLYGYTF. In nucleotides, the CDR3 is TGTGCCAGCAATCGGGACAGCCCTCTCTATGGCTACACCTTC.

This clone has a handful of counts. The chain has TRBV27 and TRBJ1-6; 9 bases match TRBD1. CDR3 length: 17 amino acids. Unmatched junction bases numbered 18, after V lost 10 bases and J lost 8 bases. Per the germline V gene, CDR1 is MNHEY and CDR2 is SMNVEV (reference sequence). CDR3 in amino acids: CATYVNRGQVGDSPLHF. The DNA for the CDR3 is TGTGCCACCTACGTTAACAGGGGGCAGGTCGGAGATTCACCCCTCCACTTT.

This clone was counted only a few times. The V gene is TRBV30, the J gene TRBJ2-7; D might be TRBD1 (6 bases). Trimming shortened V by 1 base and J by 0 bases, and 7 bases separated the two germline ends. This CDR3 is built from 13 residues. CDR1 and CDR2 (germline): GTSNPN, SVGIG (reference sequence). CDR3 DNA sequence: TGTGCCTGGAGTGGGGACAACTCCTACGAGCAGTACTTC. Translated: CAWSGDNSYEQYF.

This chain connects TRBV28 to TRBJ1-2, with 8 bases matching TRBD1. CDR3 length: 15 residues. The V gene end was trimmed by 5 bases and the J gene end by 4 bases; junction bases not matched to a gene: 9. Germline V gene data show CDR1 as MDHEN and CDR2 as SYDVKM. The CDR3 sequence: CASSRRGQGFYGYTF. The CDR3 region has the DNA TGTGCCAGCAGTCGGCGAGGACAGGGTTTCTATGGCTACACCTTC.

The CDR3 nucleotides read TGTGCCTGGAGAGCGCAAGGTCCCGGGGAGCTGTTTTTT. Its translation is CAWRAQGPGELFF. The chain employs TRBV30 and TRBJ2-2; D not resolved. The germline CDR1 and CDR2 sequences are GTSNPN and SVGIG (reference sequence). Trimming took 3 bases from V and 6 from J, leaving 11 bases between them. The CDR3 contains 13 residues.

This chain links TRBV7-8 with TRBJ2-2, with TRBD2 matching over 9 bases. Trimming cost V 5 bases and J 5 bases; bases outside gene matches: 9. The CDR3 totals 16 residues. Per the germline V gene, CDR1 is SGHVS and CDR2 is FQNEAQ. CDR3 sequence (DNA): TGTGCCAGCAGCGGTACTAGCGCGGGGGGGACCGGGGAGCTGTTTTTT. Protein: CASSGTSAGGTGELFF.

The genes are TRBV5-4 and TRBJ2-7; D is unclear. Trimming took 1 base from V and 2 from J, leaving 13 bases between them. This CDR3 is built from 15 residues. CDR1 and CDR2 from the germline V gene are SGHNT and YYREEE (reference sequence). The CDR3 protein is CASSLSGRSTYEQYF. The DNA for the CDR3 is TGTGCCAGCAGCTTGAGTGGCAGGTCTACCTACGAGCAGTACTTC.

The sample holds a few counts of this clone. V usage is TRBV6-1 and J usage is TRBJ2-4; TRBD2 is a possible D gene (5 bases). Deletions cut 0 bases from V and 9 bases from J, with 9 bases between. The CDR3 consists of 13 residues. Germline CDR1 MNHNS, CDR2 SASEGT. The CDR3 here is CASSEAEVGIQYF. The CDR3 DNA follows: TGTGCCAGCAGTGAAGCGGAGGTCGGCATTCAGTACTTC.

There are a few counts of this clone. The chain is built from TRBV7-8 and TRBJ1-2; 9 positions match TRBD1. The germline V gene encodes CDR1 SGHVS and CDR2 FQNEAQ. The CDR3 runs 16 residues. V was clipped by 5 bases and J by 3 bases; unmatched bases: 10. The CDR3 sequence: CASSPWTGASDYGYTF. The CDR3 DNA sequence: TGTGCCAGCAGCCCATGGACAGGGGCCTCGGACTATGGCTACACCTTC. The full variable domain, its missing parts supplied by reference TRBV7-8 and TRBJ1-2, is GAGVSQSPRYKVAKRGQDVALRCDPISGHVSLFWYQQALGQGPEFLTYFQNEAQLDKSGLPSDRFFAERPEGSVSTLKIQRTQQEDSAVYLCASSPWTGASDYGYTFGSGTRLTVV.

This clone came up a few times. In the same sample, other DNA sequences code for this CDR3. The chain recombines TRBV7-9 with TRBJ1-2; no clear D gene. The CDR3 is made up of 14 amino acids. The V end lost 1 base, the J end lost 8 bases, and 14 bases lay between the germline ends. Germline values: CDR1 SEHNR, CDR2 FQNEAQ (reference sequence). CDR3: CASSLDVRVGGYTF. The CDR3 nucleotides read TGTGCCAGCAGCTTAGATGTCCGGGTTGGCGGCTACACCTTC.

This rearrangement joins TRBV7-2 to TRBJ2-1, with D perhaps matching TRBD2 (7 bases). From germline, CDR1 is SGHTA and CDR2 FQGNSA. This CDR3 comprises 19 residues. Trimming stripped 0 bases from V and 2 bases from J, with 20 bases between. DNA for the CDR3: TGTGCCAGCAGCTTAGCGCTACTAGCGTTAAGGGGGACCTACAATGAGCAGTTCTTC. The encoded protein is CASSLALLALRGTYNEQFF.

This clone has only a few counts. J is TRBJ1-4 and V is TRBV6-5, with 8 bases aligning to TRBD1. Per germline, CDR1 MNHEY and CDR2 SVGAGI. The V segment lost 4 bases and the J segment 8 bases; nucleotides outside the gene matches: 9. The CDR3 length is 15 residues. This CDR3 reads CASSSLWDRKEKLFF. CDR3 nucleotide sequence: TGTGCCAGCAGTTCCCTGTGGGACAGGAAGGAAAAACTGTTTTTT.

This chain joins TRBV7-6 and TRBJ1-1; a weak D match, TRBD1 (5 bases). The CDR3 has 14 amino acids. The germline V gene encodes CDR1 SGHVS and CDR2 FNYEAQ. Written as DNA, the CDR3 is TGTTCTAATACGGGGAGCGGGCGGGGGATTGAAGCTTTCTTT. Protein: CSNTGSGRGIEAFF.

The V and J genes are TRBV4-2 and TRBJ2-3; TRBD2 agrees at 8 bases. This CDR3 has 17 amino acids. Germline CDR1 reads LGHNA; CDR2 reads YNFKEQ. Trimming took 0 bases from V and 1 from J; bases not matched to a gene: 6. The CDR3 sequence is CASSQEGPAGGTDTQYF. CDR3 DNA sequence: TGTGCCAGCAGCCAAGAGGGGCCAGCGGGAGGCACAGATACGCAGTATTTT.

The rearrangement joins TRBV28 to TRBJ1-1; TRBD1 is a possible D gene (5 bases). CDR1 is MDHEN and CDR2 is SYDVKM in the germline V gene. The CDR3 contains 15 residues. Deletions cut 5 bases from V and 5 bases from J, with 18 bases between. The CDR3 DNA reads TGTGCCAGCAGTCCCCCCGGGGAGGGGAGGACTGAAGCTTTCTTT. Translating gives CASSPPGEGRTEAFF.

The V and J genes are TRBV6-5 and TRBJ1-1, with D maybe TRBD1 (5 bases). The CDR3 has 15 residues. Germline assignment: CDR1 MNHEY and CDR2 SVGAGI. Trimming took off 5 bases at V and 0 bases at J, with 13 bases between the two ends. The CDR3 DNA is TGTGCCAGCAGTAGGACCGACAGATTGAACACTGAAGCTTTCTTT. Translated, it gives CASSRTDRLNTEAFF.

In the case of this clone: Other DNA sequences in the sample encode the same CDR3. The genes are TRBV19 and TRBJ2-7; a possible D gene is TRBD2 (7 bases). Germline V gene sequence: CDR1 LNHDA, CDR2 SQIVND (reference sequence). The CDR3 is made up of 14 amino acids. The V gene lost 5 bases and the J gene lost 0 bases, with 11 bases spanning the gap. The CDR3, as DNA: TGTGCCAGTAGTTCGGGGGGCGGCTCCTACGAGCAGTACTTC. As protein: CASSSGGGSYEQYF.

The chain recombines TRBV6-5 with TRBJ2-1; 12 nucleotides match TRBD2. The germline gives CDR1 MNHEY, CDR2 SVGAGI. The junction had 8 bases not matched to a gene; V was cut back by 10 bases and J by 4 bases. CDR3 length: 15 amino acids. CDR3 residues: CATFSGTSGYNEQFF. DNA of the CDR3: TGTGCCACATTTTCCGGGACTAGCGGGTACAATGAGCAGTTCTTC.

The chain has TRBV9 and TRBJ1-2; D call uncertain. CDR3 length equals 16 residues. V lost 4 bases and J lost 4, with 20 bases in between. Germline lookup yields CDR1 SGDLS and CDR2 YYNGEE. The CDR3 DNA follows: TGTGCCAGCAGCTCTCTTAAGGGAGGAATGAGCTATGGCTACACCTTC. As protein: CASSSLKGGMSYGYTF.

CDR3 loop: CSVLSGVGYEQYF. The CDR3, as DNA: TGCAGCGTTCTGTCAGGGGTTGGCTACGAGCAGTACTTC. The J gene is TRBJ2-7, the V gene TRBV29-1; D is possibly TRBD1 (6 bases). The germline V and J ends were trimmed by 5 bases and 3 bases, with 14 bases remaining between them. The CDR3 is made up of 13 amino acids. The germline CDR1 and CDR2 sequences are SQVTM and ANQGSEA.